This T cell receptor (beta chain) was sequenced during a study of T cell clonotyping in hematopoietic cell transplantation. Notes on the study in general: Pathologically expanded recipient clonotypes increased progressively from day 30 to day 180 as diversity fell. Broader posttransplant TCR repertoire diversity was predicted by graft donor and pretransplant recipient Inverse Simpson Index values.

With respect to this clone: As yet, its antigen is unknown.

The sample's time point: recipient sample about 28 days before transplant, after cytoreduction. Using immunoSEQ multiplex PCR, the repertoire was profiled, and TCRdb retains in-frame clones only, with some absent. The sample has approximately 44,000 clones; 85% are singletons. Germline CDR1 reads LNHDA; CDR2 reads SQIVND (reference sequence). The V gene lost 5 bases and the J gene lost 0 bases, with 12 bases spanning the gap. This CDR3 contains 15 residues. This receptor was obtained from a man in his fifties or sixties with acute myeloid leukemia. Some clones in this sample may be carry-over from other donors' samples. Source: peripheral blood mononuclear cells, taken before stem cell transplant. The chain recombines TRBV19 with TRBJ2-3; D not resolved. The CDR3 loop is CASSPLTPSTDTQYF. The CDR3 nucleotides are TGTGCCAGTAGTCCCCTCACCCCAAGCACAGATACGCAGTATTTT.